This passage covers 12 T cell receptor beta chains from one sample sequenced in a study of vaccination and CD4 T cells after COVID-19. These receptors have no known antigen. The study sequenced cultured CD4+ T cell DNA using the Oncomine TCR Beta short-read assay. TCRdb called the PCR reads again in MiXCR, with one record for every CDR3 protein. The sample has about 7,600 distinct CDR3 sequences, over 35% seen once; the top ten hold roughly a fifth. The treatment here: approximately 11-day PBMC culture with coronavirus spike peptide pools or control peptides (ViraFEST assay). Prior to the COVID-19 pandemic (2011-2018), the unexposed donor's CD4+ T cells were collected. Sequencing was performed on CD4+ T cells from blood, cultured in vitro. The receptors here all came from a human donor in good health.

J is TRBJ1-2 and V is TRBV7-2; 9 nucleotides agree with TRBD1. The ends lost 5 bases at V and 3 bases at J; junction bases unmatched: 4. The CDR3 is 14 amino acids. Germline V CDR1 and CDR2: SGHTA, FQGNSA. CDR3 in amino acids: CASSRDREDYGYTF. In nucleotides, the CDR3 is TGTGCCAGCAGCCGGGACAGGGAAGACTATGGCTACACCTTC.

The chain employs TRBV30 and TRBJ2-5; D unresolved. Germline V gene lookup returns CDR1 GTSNPN and CDR2 SVGIG (reference sequence). This CDR3 has 13 residues. V was cut by 3 bases and J by 7 bases, with 15 bases left in between. CDR3 sequence: CAWRQGGRWTQYF. CDR3 in DNA: TGTGCCTGGAGACAAGGCGGACGGTGGACCCAGTACTTC.

The chain couples TRBV18 to TRBJ1-1; D not certain. Per the germline V gene, CDR1 is KGHSH and CDR2 is LQKENI. Trimming removed 0 bases at V and 1 base at J, with 6 bases between. The CDR3 spans 14 residues. CDR3 sequence (DNA): TGTGCCAGCTCACCACCACGACAGAACACTGAAGCTTTCTTT. Amino acids: CASSPPRQNTEAFF.

The chain recombines TRBV28 with TRBJ1-2; the match to TRBD1 covers 7 bases. With 5 bases clipped from V and 1 base from J, the junction kept 7 bases outside the gene matches. Germline V CDR1 and CDR2: MDHEN, SYDVKM. The CDR3 is made up of 15 amino acids. This CDR3 is CASSPGGPLNYGYTF. In DNA, the CDR3 is TGTGCCAGCAGTCCAGGGGGGCCCCTTAACTATGGCTACACCTTC.

The J gene is TRBJ2-3, the V gene TRBV5-1; the match to TRBD1 covers 8 bases. V gave up 3 bases and J gave up 8 bases; unmatched junction bases: 8. The CDR3 extends over 14 amino acids. Germline values: CDR1 SGHRS, CDR2 YFSETQ. The CDR3 reads CASSSEPQGGTQYF. Written as DNA, the CDR3 is TGCGCCAGCAGCTCCGAACCACAGGGGGGTACGCAGTATTTT.

V gene TRBV27 combines with J gene TRBJ2-4; maybe TRBD1 (5 bases). The V end lost 0 bases, the J end lost 2 bases, and 23 bases lay between the germline ends. This CDR3 has 20 amino acids. The germline CDR1 and CDR2 sequences are MNHEY and SMNVEV (reference sequence). In DNA, the CDR3 is TGTGCCAGCAGTTTATCGGGGCCAAGAATGTTCGCCCTAACCAAAAACATTCAGTACTTC. It specifies CASSLSGPRMFALTKNIQYF.

The count of this clonotype is one. This chain links TRBV7-2 with TRBJ2-7; TRBD2 matches 12 bases. Per germline, CDR1 SGHTA and CDR2 FQGNSA. The V and J ends lost 3 bases and 3 bases, in that order; junction bases with no gene match: 12. This CDR3 has 18 residues. The DNA of the CDR3 is TGTGCCAGCAGCTTGGGGACTAGCGGGTCAAGGCTAGGCTACGAGCAGTACTTC. Protein: CASSLGTSGSRLGYEQYF.

This clonotype was seen only a few times. The gene calls are TRBV20-1 and TRBJ1-3; 8 bases agree with TRBD1. The CDR3 covers 13 residues. Germline lookup yields CDR1 DFQATT and CDR2 SNEGSKA (reference sequence). V gave up 7 bases and J gave up 5 bases; unmatched junction bases: 7. CDR3 region: CSVLDRGRNTIYF. The CDR3 DNA reads TGCAGTGTTCTCGACAGGGGAAGAAACACCATATATTTT.

The J gene is TRBJ1-2, the V gene TRBV7-2; D is undetermined. Germline V lookup: CDR1 SGHTA, CDR2 FQGNSA. The CDR3 runs to 14 residues. V gave up 3 bases and J gave up 4 bases, with 12 bases separating them. The CDR3 loop reads CASSLVVAPYGYTF. The DNA of the CDR3 is TGTGCCAGCAGCTTGGTTGTAGCTCCCTATGGCTACACCTTC.

The gene calls are TRBV2 and TRBJ1-4; 10 positions match TRBD1. Germline CDR1 and CDR2: SNHLY and FYNNEI. Losses at the gene ends were 8 bases for V and 13 bases for J; bases not matched to a gene: 1. The CDR3 is made up of 10 amino acids. CDR3 DNA sequence: TGTGCCAGCGGGGACAGGGGACTGTTTTTT. Its protein is CASGDRGLFF.

The chain couples TRBV19 to TRBJ2-7; D is possibly TRBD1 or TRBD2 (5 bases each). Germline lookup yields CDR1 LNHDA and CDR2 SQIVND (reference sequence). V lost 6 bases and J 6 bases, leaving 24 bases between the germline ends. The CDR3 consists of 16 residues. CDR3 region: CASSPRGGHVQAEQYF. The CDR3 DNA sequence: TGTGCCAGTAGCCCTCGGGGCGGGCACGTACAGGCCGAGCAGTACTTC.

This clonotype was picked up a small number of times. The chain is built from TRBV27 and TRBJ1-5; D gene uncertain. There are 16 residues in the CDR3. CDR1 MNHEY and CDR2 SMNVEV come from the germline V gene (reference sequence). Trimming cost V 3 bases and J 3 bases, with 15 bases left between them. CDR3 loop: CASSFAPGPINQPQHF. The CDR3 coding sequence is TGTGCCAGCAGTTTCGCCCCCGGACCGATCAATCAGCCCCAGCATTTT.